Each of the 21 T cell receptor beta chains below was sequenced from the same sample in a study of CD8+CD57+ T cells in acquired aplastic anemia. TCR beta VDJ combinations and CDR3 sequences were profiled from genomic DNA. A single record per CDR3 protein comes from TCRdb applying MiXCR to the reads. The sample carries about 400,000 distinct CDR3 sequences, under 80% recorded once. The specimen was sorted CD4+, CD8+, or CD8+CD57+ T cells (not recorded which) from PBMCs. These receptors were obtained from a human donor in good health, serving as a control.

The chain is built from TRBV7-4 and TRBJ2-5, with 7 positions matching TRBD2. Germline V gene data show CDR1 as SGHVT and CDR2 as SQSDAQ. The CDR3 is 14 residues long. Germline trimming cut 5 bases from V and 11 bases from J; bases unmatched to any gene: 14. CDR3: CASSPREVADGQYF. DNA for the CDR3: TGTGCCAGCAGCCCACGGGAGGTGGCGGACGGGCAGTACTTC.

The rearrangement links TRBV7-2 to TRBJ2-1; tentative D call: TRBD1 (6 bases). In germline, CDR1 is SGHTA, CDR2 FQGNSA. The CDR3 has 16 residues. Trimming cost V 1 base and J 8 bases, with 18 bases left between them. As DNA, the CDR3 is TGTGCCAGCAGCTTAGGGGCCGGAACAGGGTTCCATGAGCAGTTCTTC. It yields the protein CASSLGAGTGFHEQFF.

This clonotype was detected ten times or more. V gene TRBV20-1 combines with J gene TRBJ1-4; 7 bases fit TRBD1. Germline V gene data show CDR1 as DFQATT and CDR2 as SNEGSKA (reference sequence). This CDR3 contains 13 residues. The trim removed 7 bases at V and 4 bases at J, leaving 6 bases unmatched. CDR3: CSVWDSLNEKLFF. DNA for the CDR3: TGCAGTGTCTGGGACAGCCTTAATGAAAAACTGTTTTTT.

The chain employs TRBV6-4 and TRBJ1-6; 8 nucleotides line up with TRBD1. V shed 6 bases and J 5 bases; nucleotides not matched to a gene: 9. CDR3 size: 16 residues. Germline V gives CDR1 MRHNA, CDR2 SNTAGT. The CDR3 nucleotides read TGTGCCAGCAGCGACCCTCGGACAGGGAATAATTCACCCCTCCACTTT. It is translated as CASSDPRTGNNSPLHF.

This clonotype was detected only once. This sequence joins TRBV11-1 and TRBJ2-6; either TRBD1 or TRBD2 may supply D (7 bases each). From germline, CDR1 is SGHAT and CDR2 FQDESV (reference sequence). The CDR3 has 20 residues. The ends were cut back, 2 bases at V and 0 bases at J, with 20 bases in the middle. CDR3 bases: TGTGCCAGCAGCTTACGGGGCAGGGGGGGTAACCCCTCTGGGGCCAACGTCCTGACTTTC. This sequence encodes CASSLRGRGGNPSGANVLTF.

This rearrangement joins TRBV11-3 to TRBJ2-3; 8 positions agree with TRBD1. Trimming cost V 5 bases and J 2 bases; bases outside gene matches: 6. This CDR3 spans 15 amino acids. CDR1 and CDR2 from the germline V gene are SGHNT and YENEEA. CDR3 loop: CASSKQGDNTDTQYF. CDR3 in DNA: TGTGCCAGCAGCAAACAGGGGGACAACACAGATACGCAGTATTTT.

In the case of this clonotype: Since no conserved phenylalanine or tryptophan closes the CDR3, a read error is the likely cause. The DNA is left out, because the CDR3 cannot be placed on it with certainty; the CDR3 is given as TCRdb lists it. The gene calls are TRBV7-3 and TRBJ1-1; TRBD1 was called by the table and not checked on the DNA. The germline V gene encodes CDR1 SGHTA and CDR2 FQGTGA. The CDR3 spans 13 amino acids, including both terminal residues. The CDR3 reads CASTPGGGTEDEL.

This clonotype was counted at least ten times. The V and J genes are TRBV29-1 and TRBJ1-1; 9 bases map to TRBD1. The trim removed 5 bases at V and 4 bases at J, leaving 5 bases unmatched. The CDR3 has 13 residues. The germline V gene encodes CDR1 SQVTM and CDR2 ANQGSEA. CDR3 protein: CSVRDRAPTEAFF. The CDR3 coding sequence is TGCAGCGTTCGGGACAGGGCTCCCACTGAAGCTTTCTTT.

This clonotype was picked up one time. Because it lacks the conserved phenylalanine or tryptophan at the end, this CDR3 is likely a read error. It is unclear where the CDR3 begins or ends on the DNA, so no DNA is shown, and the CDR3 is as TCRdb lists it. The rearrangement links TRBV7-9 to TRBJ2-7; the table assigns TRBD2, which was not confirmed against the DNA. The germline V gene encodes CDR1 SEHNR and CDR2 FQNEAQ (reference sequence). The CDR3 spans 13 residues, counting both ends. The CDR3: CASSRGGPNGKQP.

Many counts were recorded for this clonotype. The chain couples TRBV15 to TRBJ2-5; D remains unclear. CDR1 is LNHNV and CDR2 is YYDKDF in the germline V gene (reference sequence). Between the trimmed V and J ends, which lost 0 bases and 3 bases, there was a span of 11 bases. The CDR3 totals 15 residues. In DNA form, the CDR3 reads TGTGCCACCAGCAGAGATGGCACAGCCGAAGAGACCCAGTACTTC. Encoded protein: CATSRDGTAEETQYF.

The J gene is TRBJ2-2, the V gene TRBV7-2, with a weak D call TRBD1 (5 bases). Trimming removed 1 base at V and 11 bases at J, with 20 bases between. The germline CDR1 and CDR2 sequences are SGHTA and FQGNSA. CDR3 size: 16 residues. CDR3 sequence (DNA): TGTGCCAGCAGCTTAGATTCGACAGCACCCAACGGCGAGCTGTTTTTT. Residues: CASSLDSTAPNGELFF. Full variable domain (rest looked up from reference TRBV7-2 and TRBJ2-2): GAGVSQSPSNKVTEKGKDVELRCDPISGHTALYWYRQSLGQGLEFLIYFQGNSAPDKSGLPSDRFSAERTGGSVSTLTIQRTQQEDSAVYLCASSLDSTAPNGELFFGEGSRLTVL.

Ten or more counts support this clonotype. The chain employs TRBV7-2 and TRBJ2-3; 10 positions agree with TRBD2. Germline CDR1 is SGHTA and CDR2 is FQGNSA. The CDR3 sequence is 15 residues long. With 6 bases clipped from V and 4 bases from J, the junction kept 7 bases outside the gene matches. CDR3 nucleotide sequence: TGTGCCAGCAGTCAAACTAGCGGGGCATCAGATACGCAGTATTTT. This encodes CASSQTSGASDTQYF. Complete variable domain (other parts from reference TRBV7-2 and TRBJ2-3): GAGVSQSPSNKVTEKGKDVELRCDPISGHTALYWYRQSLGQGLEFLIYFQGNSAPDKSGLPSDRFSAERTGGSVSTLTIQRTQQEDSAVYLCASSQTSGASDTQYFGPGTRLTVL.

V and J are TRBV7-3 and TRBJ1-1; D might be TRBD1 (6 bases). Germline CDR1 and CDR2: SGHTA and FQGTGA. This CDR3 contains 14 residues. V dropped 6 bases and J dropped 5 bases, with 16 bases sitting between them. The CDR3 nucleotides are TGTGCCAGCAGTGGGGGGCGCAGCCATACTGAAGCTTTCTTT. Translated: CASSGGRSHTEAFF.

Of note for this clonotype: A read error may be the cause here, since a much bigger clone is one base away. The DNA for the CDR3 is TGTGCCAGCAGCAGAATCTCTAGGGACAACGAAAATGAAAAACTGTTTTTT. Amino acids: CASSRISRDNENEKLFF. The chain joins TRBV6-1 to TRBJ1-4; D is possibly TRBD1 (6 bases). The CDR3 covers 17 residues. The ends were cut back, 6 bases at V and 5 bases at J, with 22 bases in the middle. In germline, CDR1 is MNHNS, CDR2 SASEGT.

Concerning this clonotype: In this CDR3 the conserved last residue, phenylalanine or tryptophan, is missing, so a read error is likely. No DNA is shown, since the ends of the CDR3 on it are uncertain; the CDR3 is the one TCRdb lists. CDR3 amino acids: CASSLVSDTQYFV. V is TRBV7-2 and J is TRBJ2-5. CDR1 SGHTA and CDR2 FQGNSA come from the germline V gene. The CDR3 is 13 amino acids in total, end residues counted.

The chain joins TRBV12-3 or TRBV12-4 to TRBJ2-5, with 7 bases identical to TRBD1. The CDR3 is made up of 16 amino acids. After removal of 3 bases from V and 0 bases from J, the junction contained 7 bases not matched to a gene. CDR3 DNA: TGTGCCAGCAGTTTTGTCCGCAGGGGGAACCAAGAGACCCAGTACTTC. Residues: CASSFVRRGNQETQYF.

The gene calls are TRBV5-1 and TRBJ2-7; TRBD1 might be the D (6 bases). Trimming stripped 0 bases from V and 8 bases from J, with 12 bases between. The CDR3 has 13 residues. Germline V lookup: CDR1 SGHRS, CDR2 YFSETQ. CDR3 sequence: CASSLEGTNKQYF. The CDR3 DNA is TGCGCCAGCAGCTTGGAAGGGACAAACAAGCAGTACTTC.

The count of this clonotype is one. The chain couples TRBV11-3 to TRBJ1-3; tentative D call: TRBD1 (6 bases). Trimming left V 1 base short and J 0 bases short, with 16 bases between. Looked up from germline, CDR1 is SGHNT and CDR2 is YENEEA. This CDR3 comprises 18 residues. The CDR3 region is CASSLGPGVEDSGNTIYF. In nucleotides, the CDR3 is TGTGCCAGCAGCTTAGGTCCAGGGGTCGAGGACTCTGGAAACACCATATATTTT.

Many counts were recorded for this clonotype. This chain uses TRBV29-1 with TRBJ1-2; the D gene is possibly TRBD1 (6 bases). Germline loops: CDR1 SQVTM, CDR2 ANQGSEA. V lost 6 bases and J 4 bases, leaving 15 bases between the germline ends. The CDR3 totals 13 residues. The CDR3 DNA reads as TGCAGCGTCCAAGGGGGACTTAGCTATGGCTACACCTTC. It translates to CSVQGGLSYGYTF.

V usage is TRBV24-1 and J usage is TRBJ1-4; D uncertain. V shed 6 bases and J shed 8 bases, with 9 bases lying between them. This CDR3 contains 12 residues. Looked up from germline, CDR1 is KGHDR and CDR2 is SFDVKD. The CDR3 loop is CATSYRAEKLFF. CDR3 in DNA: TGTGCCACCAGTTACCGCGCAGAAAAACTGTTTTTT.

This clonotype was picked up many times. This CDR3 reads CASSLDWSGGTQYF. CDR3 bases: TGTGCCAGCAGCTTAGACTGGAGTGGAGGGACCCAGTACTTC. The rearrangement links TRBV7-8 to TRBJ2-5, with D possibly matching TRBD2 (5 bases). V was shortened by 1 base and J by 7 bases, with 13 bases between the two germline ends. Germline CDR1 is SGHVS and CDR2 is FQNEAQ. The CDR3 length is 14 residues.